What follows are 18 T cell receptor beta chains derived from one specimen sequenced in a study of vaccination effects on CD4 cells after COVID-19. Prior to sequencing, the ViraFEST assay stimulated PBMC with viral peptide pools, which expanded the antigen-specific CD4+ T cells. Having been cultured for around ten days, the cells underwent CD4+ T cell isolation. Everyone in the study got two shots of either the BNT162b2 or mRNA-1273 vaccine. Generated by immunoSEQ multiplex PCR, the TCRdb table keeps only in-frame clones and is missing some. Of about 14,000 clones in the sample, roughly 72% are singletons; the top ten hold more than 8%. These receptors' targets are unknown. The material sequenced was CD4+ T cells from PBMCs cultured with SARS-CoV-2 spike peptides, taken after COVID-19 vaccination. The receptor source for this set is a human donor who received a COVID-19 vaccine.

CDR3 in amino acids: CATSLGQPNTEAFF. The CDR3 DNA follows: TGTGCCACCTCGCTTGGACAGCCGAACACTGAAGCTTTCTTT. The rearrangement uses TRBV19 and TRBJ1-1, with TRBD1 as a possible D gene (6 bases). Germline V gene lookup returns CDR1 LNHDA and CDR2 SQIVND (reference sequence). Trimming took 10 bases from V and 1 from J, leaving 16 bases between them. This CDR3 is built from 14 residues. The whole variable domain, filled in from reference TRBV19 and TRBJ1-1, reads DGGITQSPKYLFRKEGQNVTLSCEQNLNHDAMYWYRQDPGQGLRLIYYSQIVNDFQKGDIAEGYSVSREKKESFPLTVTSAQKNPTAFYLCATSLGQPNTEAFFGQGTRLTVV.

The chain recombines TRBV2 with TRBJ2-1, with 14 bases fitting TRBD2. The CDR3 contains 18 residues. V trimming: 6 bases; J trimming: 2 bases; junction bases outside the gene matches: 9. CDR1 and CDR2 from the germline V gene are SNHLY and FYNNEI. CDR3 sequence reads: CASRDGRLAGGAYNEQFF. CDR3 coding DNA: TGTGCCAGCAGGGACGGCAGACTAGCGGGAGGGGCCTACAATGAGCAGTTCTTC.

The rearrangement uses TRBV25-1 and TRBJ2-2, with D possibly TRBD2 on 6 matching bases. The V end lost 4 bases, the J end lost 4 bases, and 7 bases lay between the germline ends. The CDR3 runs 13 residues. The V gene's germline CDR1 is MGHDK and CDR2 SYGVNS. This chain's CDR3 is CASSGTTTGELFF. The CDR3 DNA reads TGTGCCAGCAGTGGGACTACCACCGGGGAGCTGTTTTTT.

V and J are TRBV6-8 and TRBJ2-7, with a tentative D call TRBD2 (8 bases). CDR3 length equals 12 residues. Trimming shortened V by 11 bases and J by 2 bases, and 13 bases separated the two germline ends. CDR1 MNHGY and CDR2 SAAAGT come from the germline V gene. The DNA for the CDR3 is TGTGCCCGGGAGGGACAGACCTACGAGCAGTACTTC. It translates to CAREGQTYEQYF.

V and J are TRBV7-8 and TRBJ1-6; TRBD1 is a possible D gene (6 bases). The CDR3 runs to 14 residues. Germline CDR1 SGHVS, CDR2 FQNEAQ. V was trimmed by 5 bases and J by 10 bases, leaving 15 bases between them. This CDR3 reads CASSEQGVGSPLHF. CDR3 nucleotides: TGTGCCAGCAGCGAACAGGGCGTGGGGTCACCCCTCCACTTT.

This CDR3 reads CAIGRDRGDGYTF. The CDR3 nucleotides are TGTGCCATCGGCCGGGACAGGGGGGATGGCTACACCTTC. J is TRBJ1-2 and V is TRBV10-3, with 11 bases lining up with TRBD1. Trimming at V came to 8 bases and at J to 6 bases, leaving 5 bases not matched to a gene. The germline CDR1 and CDR2 sequences are ENHRY and SYGVKD. CDR3 length: 13 residues.

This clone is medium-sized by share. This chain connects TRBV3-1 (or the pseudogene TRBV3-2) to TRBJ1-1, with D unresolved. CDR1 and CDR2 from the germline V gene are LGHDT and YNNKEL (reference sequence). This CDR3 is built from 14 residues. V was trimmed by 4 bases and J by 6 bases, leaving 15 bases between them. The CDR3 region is CASSPAGGRSEAFF. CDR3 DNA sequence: TGTGCCAGCAGCCCCGCGGGAGGGCGCTCTGAAGCTTTCTTT.

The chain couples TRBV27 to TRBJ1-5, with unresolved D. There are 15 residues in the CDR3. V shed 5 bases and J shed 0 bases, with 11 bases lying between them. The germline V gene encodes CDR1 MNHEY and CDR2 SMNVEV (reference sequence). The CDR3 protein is CASSQRYNSNQPQHF. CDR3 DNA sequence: TGTGCCAGCAGTCAGCGTTACAATAGCAATCAGCCCCAGCATTTT.

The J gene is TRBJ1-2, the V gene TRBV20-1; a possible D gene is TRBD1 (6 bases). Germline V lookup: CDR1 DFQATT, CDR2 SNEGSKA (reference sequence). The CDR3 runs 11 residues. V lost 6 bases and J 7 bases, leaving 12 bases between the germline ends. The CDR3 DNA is TGCAGTGCCCAGGACAGTCCTGGCTACACCTTC. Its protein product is CSAQDSPGYTF.

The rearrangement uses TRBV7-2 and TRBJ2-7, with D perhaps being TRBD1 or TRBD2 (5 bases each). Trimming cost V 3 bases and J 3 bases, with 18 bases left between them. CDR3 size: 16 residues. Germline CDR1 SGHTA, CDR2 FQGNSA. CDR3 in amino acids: CASSFDPGRIIYEQYF. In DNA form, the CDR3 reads TGTGCCAGCAGCTTCGACCCGGGACGGATAATCTACGAGCAGTACTTC.

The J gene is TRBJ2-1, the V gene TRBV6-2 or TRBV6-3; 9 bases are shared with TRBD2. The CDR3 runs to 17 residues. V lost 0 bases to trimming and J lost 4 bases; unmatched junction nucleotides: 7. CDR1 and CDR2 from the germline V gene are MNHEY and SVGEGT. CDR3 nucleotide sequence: TGTGCCAGCAGTTACTCGAGGGGTAGCGGGGGATACAATGAGCAGTTCTTC. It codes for CASSYSRGSGGYNEQFF.

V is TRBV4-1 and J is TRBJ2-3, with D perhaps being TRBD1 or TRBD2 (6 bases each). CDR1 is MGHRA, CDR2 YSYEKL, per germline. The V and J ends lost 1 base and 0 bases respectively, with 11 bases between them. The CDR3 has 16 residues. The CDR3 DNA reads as TGCGCCAGCAGCCAAGCAACGGGGGCTAGCACAGATACGCAGTATTTT. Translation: CASSQATGASTDTQYF.

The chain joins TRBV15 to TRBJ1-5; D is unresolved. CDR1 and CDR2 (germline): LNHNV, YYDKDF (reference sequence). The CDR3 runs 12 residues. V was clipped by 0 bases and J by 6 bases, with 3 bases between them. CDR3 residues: CATSRDSQPQHF. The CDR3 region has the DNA TGTGCCACCAGCAGAGACAGTCAGCCCCAGCATTTT.

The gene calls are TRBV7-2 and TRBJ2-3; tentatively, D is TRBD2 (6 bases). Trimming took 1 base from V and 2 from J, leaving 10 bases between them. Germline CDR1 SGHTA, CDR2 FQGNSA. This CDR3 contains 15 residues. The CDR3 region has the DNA TGTGCCAGCAGCTTAGTCGGGACTCTCACAGATACGCAGTATTTT. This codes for CASSLVGTLTDTQYF.

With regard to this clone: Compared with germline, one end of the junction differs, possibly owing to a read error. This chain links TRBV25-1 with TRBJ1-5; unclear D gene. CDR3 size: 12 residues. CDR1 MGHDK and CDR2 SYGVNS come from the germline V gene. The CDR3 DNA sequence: TGTGCCAGCCGTGAGGGCAATCAGCCCCAGCATTTT. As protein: CASREGNQPQHF.

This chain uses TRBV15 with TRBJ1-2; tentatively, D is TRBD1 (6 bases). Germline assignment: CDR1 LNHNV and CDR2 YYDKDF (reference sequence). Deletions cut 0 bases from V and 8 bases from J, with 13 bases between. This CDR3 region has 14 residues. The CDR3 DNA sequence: TGTGCCACCAGCAGAGAGGGGGGCTCGCGAGGCTACACCTTC. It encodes CATSREGGSRGYTF. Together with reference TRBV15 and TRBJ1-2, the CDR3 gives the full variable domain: DAMVIQNPRYQVTQFGKPVTLSCSQTLNHNVMYWYQQKSSQAPKLLFHYYDKDFNNEADTPDNFQSRRPNTSFCFLDIRSPGLGDTAMYLCATSREGGSRGYTFGSGTRLTVV.

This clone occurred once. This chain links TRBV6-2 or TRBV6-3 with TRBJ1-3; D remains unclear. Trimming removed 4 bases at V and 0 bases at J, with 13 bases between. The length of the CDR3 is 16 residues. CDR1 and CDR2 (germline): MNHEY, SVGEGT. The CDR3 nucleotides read TGTGCCAGCAGTTTCTCAAAGGCGTACTCTGGAAACACCATATATTTT. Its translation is CASSFSKAYSGNTIYF.

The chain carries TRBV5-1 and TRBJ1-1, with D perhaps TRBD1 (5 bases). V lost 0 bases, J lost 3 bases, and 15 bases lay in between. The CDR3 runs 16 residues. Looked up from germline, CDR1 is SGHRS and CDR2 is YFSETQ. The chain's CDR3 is CASSLAFGGRDTEAFF. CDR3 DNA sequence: TGCGCCAGCAGCTTGGCATTCGGGGGTAGGGACACTGAAGCTTTCTTT.